The 20 T cell receptor beta chains listed next were all sequenced from one sample in a study of T-cell memory formation after mild COVID-19. TCRdb independently ran MiXCR on the 5' RACE reads; one entry per CDR3 protein. This table holds about 290,000 distinct CDR3 sequences, 15% to 20% found once. Sample: PBMCs or a T cell subset sorted from them (not recorded which). The origin of the receptors is a man younger than 35 who had mild COVID-19 (a few samples of this study predate the infection). Cell type and time point are not known.

This chain joins TRBV6-6 and TRBJ1-2; D call uncertain. The CDR3 runs 13 residues. V was clipped by 7 bases and J by 2 bases, with 11 bases between them. Germline V lookup: CDR1 MNHNY, CDR2 SVGAGI (reference sequence). CDR3 nucleotide sequence: TGTGCCAGCACCCCGCTGGGGAACTATGGCTACACCTTC. Translated, it gives CASTPLGNYGYTF.

This clonotype was counted between two and nine times. The gene calls are TRBV5-1 and TRBJ1-2, with a possible D match to TRBD1 (6 bases). This CDR3 region has 18 residues. Germline V gives CDR1 SGHRS, CDR2 YFSETQ. Trimming shortened V by 1 base and J by 1 base, and 20 bases separated the two germline ends. The CDR3 DNA reads TGCGCCAGCAGCTTGCCTGGTATCGCCAGGGGTAATAACTATGGCTACACCTTC. Translated: CASSLPGIARGNNYGYTF.

The chain combines TRBV2 with TRBJ2-1; D gene uncertain. Germline CDR1 SNHLY, CDR2 FYNNEI. V gave up 4 bases and J gave up 4 bases, with 8 bases separating them. The CDR3 is 13 amino acids. As DNA, the CDR3 is TGTGCCAGCAGTGTCATCACATACAATGAGCAGTTCTTC. Translating gives CASSVITYNEQFF.

This clonotype was counted only a few times. The chain is built from TRBV6-2 or TRBV6-3 and TRBJ1-2; D is ambiguous. The CDR3 runs to 11 residues. Looked up from germline, CDR1 is MNHEY and CDR2 is SVGEGT. Trimming shortened V by 8 bases and J by 6 bases, and 10 bases separated the two germline ends. The CDR3 bases are TGTGCCAGCGAGCATGATGATGGCTACACCTTC. Its protein is CASEHDDGYTF.

The chain employs TRBV14 and TRBJ1-3; 7 bases map to TRBD1. The V segment lost 1 base and the J segment 8 bases; nucleotides outside the gene matches: 8. The CDR3 runs to 15 residues. Germline CDR1 reads SGHDN; CDR2 reads FVKESK. CDR3 bases: TGTGCCAGCAGCCAAGGACCTGGGACAGAGGACACCATATATTTT. Residues: CASSQGPGTEDTIYF.

The rearrangement uses TRBV20-1 and TRBJ2-1, with D possibly being TRBD1 (7 bases). The V end was cut by 3 bases, the J end by 7 bases, with 16 bases between. CDR1 and CDR2 (germline): DFQATT, SNEGSKA (reference sequence). The CDR3 is made up of 14 amino acids. CDR3 residues: CSASPAEGANEQFF. The CDR3 nucleotides are TGCAGTGCTAGCCCGGCGGAGGGGGCGAATGAGCAGTTCTTC.

This clonotype occurred many times. The chain employs TRBV27 and TRBJ2-3; D may be TRBD2 (6 bases). The CDR3 length is 15 residues. Germline-derived CDR1 and CDR2 are MNHEY and SMNVEV (reference sequence). V was clipped by 6 bases and J by 3 bases, with 16 bases between them. The CDR3 DNA follows: TGTGCCAGCAGCAGCCGGGAGACGTTGACAGATACGCAGTATTTT. It translates to CASSSRETLTDTQYF.

This clonotype was picked up many times. The chain has TRBV12-3 or TRBV12-4 and TRBJ2-4; D unresolved. The CDR3 runs 12 residues. V gave up 1 base and J gave up 7 bases, with 5 bases separating them. The CDR3 sequence is CASSLVGNIQYF. CDR3 in DNA: TGTGCCAGCAGTTTAGTTGGGAACATTCAGTACTTC.

The V and J genes are TRBV20-1 and TRBJ1-5, with D possibly TRBD1 on 5 matching bases. Germline V CDR1 and CDR2: DFQATT, SNEGSKA (reference sequence). Trimming left V 5 bases short and J 4 bases short, with 18 bases between. This CDR3 region has 15 residues. The CDR3 nucleotides read TGCAGTGCTTCGAAGCCGGGACTGACGAATCAGCCCCAGCATTTT. Translated, it gives CSASKPGLTNQPQHF.

This clonotype turned up a few times. The chain employs TRBV20-1 and TRBJ1-5, with a weak D call TRBD1 (6 bases). Germline V gene data show CDR1 as DFQATT and CDR2 as SNEGSKA (reference sequence). The CDR3 runs 13 residues. The CDR3: CSADRTVGQPQHF. The CDR3, as DNA: TGCAGCGCCGACAGGACGGTCGGTCAGCCCCAGCATTTT.

CDR3 in amino acids: CASSQEFGRVNYGYTF. DNA for the CDR3: TGCGCCAGCAGCCAAGAATTTGGGCGGGTTAACTATGGCTACACCTTC. The genes are TRBV4-3 and TRBJ1-2; no reliable D call. Germline loops: CDR1 LGHNA, CDR2 YSLEER. Between the trimmed V and J ends, which lost 0 bases and 1 base, there was a span of 12 bases. This CDR3 has 16 residues.

This clonotype was counted once. Written as DNA, the CDR3 is TGCAGTGCTAGAGCCGAGGTGGTGAACACTGAAGCTTTCTTT. Translation gives CSARAEVVNTEAFF. This sequence joins TRBV20-1 and TRBJ1-1; D is ambiguous. Germline lookup yields CDR1 DFQATT and CDR2 SNEGSKA (reference sequence). This CDR3 contains 14 residues. The V end was cut by 1 base, the J end by 0 bases, with 9 bases between.

The chain combines TRBV5-1 with TRBJ1-1; a weak D match, TRBD1 (6 bases). Between the trimmed V and J ends, which lost 5 bases and 1 base, there was a span of 15 bases. Germline V gene sequence: CDR1 SGHRS, CDR2 YFSETQ. The CDR3 spans 15 residues. CDR3 DNA: TGCGCCAGCAGAACTACGGGGGGGGCGAACACTGAAGCTTTCTTT. Encoded protein: CASRTTGGANTEAFF.

This clonotype occurred a few times. The V call is TRBV12-3 or TRBV12-4, the J call TRBJ2-1; 12 nucleotides align to TRBD2. This CDR3 is built from 15 residues. The J segment lost 5 bases and the V segment lost 4 bases, leaving 3 bases of the junction unmatched. This chain's CDR3 is CASSSSGGGNNEQFF. The CDR3 DNA reads TGTGCCAGCAGTTCTAGCGGGGGGGGCAACAATGAGCAGTTCTTC.

The chain carries TRBV5-1 and TRBJ2-3; 7 bases map to TRBD2. The CDR3 extends over 15 amino acids. CDR1 and CDR2 from the germline V gene are SGHRS and YFSETQ. V gave up 4 bases and J gave up 6 bases; unmatched junction bases: 11. CDR3 residues: CASSLVSSGGDTQYF. As DNA, the CDR3 is TGCGCCAGCAGCCTCGTTTCTAGCGGAGGGGATACGCAGTATTTT.

This chain uses TRBV20-1 with TRBJ2-2; 10 nucleotides agree with TRBD2. The CDR3 is 16 amino acids. Germline V gene sequence: CDR1 DFQATT, CDR2 SNEGSKA (reference sequence). The junction had 4 bases not matched to a gene; V was cut back by 0 bases and J by 3 bases. The CDR3 here is CSARDRLAGDTGELFF. In nucleotides, the CDR3 is TGCAGTGCTAGAGATCGGCTAGCGGGGGACACCGGGGAGCTGTTTTTT.

This clonotype appeared a single time. J is TRBJ2-1 and V is TRBV28; no definite D call. The germline V and J ends were trimmed by 5 bases and 9 bases, with 8 bases remaining between them. Germline lookup yields CDR1 MDHEN and CDR2 SYDVKM. The CDR3 sequence is 11 residues long. CDR3 nucleotide sequence: TGTGCCAGCAGTCGGAAAGTTGAGCAGTTCTTC. This sequence encodes CASSRKVEQFF.

Only a few counts were recorded for this clonotype. The rearrangement uses TRBV5-1 and TRBJ2-1, with D possibly matching TRBD2 (6 bases). The CDR3 covers 14 residues. Germline CDR1 and CDR2: SGHRS and YFSETQ. Deletions cut 4 bases from V and 7 bases from J, with 15 bases between. The CDR3 protein is CASSKSSANNEQFF. CDR3 sequence (DNA): TGCGCCAGCAGCAAGTCTAGCGCAAATAATGAGCAGTTCTTC.

This clonotype has more than one count but fewer than ten. This rearrangement joins TRBV6-2 or TRBV6-3 to TRBJ2-7; D is ambiguous. Trimming took 6 bases from V and 3 from J, leaving 9 bases between them. Germline lookup yields CDR1 MNHEY and CDR2 SVGEGT. The CDR3 is 12 amino acids. The CDR3 sequence is CASSEADYEQYV. In DNA, the CDR3 is TGTGCCAGCAGCGAGGCCGACTACGAGCAGTACGTC.

V and J are TRBV28 and TRBJ2-1, with D possibly TRBD2 on 7 matching bases. V was shortened by 7 bases and J by 9 bases, with 13 bases between the two germline ends. In germline, CDR1 is MDHEN, CDR2 SYDVKM. This CDR3 has 12 amino acids. The CDR3 nucleotides are TGTGCCAGCACCAGGGGAGGGTCTGAGCAGTTCTTC. This sequence encodes CASTRGGSEQFF.